These 11 T cell receptor beta chains were sequenced from one sample in a study of CD8+CD57+ T cells in acquired aplastic anemia. Genomic DNA was employed as the template in profiling TCR beta VDJ and CDR3. TCRdb analysed the reads with MiXCR anew, one entry per CDR3 protein. Of roughly 130,000 distinct CDR3 sequences in the sample, 48% were seen once. The source material was sorted CD4+, CD8+, or CD8+CD57+ T cells (not recorded which) from PBMCs. The origin of the receptors is a human donor in good health, serving as a control.

Regarding this clonotype: The junction does not match germline at one end; this may be a read error. The V gene is TRBV10-3, the J gene TRBJ2-7, with D possibly TRBD1 on 5 matching bases. CDR3 length: 14 amino acids. In germline, CDR1 is ENHRY, CDR2 SYGVKD. The CDR3 protein is CAMSERGLDNEQYF. The CDR3 DNA reads as TGTGCCATGAGTGAAAGGGGTCTGGACAATGAGCAGTACTTC.

The V gene is TRBV24-1, the J gene TRBJ2-7, with 7 nucleotides matching TRBD1. V dropped 5 bases and J dropped 2; count of bases not matched to a gene: 5. Germline lookup yields CDR1 KGHDR and CDR2 SFDVKD. This CDR3 is 14 amino acids long. CDR3 sequence reads: CATSARGTAYEQYF. The DNA for the CDR3 is TGTGCCACCAGTGCTCGAGGGACAGCCTACGAGCAGTACTTC.

This clonotype was picked up one time. The chain couples TRBV14 to TRBJ2-5; D not certain. The ends were cut back, 3 bases at V and 5 bases at J, with 10 bases in the middle. The CDR3 is made up of 13 amino acids. The germline V gene encodes CDR1 SGHDN and CDR2 FVKESK. CDR3 protein: CASSQNRLETQYF. The DNA for the CDR3 is TGTGCCAGCAGCCAGAATCGTCTGGAGACCCAGTACTTC.

Only a few counts were recorded for this clonotype. This chain connects TRBV20-1 to TRBJ1-1, with a tentative D call TRBD1 (6 bases). V was cut by 6 bases and J by 3 bases, with 17 bases left in between. Germline V gene lookup returns CDR1 DFQATT and CDR2 SNEGSKA (reference sequence). CDR3 length: 14 amino acids. This chain's CDR3 is CSATSPGAYTEAFF. In DNA, the CDR3 is TGCAGTGCAACCTCACCGGGGGCGTACACTGAAGCTTTCTTT.

V and J are TRBV29-1 and TRBJ2-7; D perhaps matches TRBD1 (5 bases). The V end was cut by 5 bases, the J end by 0 bases, with 14 bases between. Germline assignment: CDR1 SQVTM and CDR2 ANQGSEA. The length of the CDR3 is 14 residues. For the CDR3, the DNA is TGCAGCGTTAGACAGTTCAAGGACTCCTACGAGCAGTACTTC. Translating gives CSVRQFKDSYEQYF.

At least ten counts were recorded for this clonotype. The chain carries TRBV20-1 and TRBJ2-1; a weak D match, TRBD2 (5 bases). With 0 bases removed from V and 3 bases from J, the gap between germline ends came to 12 bases. CDR1 and CDR2 from the germline V gene are DFQATT and SNEGSKA (reference sequence). CDR3 length equals 15 residues. CDR3 nucleotide sequence: TGCAGTGCTAGAGAGCGGGTTATAGTCTACAATGAGCAGTTCTTC. Its protein is CSARERVIVYNEQFF.

The J gene is TRBJ1-2, the V gene TRBV7-9; the D gene is possibly TRBD1 (6 bases). V was clipped by 0 bases and J by 6 bases, with 11 bases between them. CDR3 length equals 14 residues. The germline gives CDR1 SEHNR, CDR2 FQNEAQ (reference sequence). The CDR3 region is CASSLAGGENGYTF. For the CDR3, the DNA is TGTGCCAGCAGCTTAGCAGGGGGGGAAAATGGCTACACCTTC.

The gene calls are TRBV20-1 and TRBJ2-3, with D tentatively TRBD2 (6 bases). Trimming removed 3 bases at V and 6 bases at J, with 16 bases between. CDR3 length: 14 residues. Germline loops: CDR1 DFQATT, CDR2 SNEGSKA (reference sequence). The CDR3 spells CSASRAAGPDTQYF. The CDR3 DNA follows: TGCAGTGCTAGCCGAGCTGCGGGGCCCGATACGCAGTATTTT.

A few counts support this clonotype. The gene calls are TRBV20-1 and TRBJ2-3; TRBD2 might be the D (6 bases). V was clipped by 6 bases and J by 1 base, with 11 bases between them. Germline V gene sequence: CDR1 DFQATT, CDR2 SNEGSKA (reference sequence). The CDR3 length is 13 residues. Here the CDR3 DNA reads TGCAGTGCCCGGAGGGGAGGCACAGATACGCAGTATTTT. This codes for CSARRGGTDTQYF.

V and J are TRBV19 and TRBJ2-5, with D unclear. CDR3 length: 13 residues. V was trimmed by 5 bases and J by 2 bases, leaving 9 bases between them. Looked up from germline, CDR1 is LNHDA and CDR2 is SQIVND (reference sequence). CDR3 region: CASSDSAQETQYF. DNA for the CDR3: TGTGCCAGTAGTGACTCAGCACAAGAGACCCAGTACTTC.

Only a few counts were recorded for this clonotype. The chain recombines TRBV7-9 with TRBJ2-2; no clear D gene. This CDR3 comprises 13 residues. Between the trimmed V and J ends, which lost 2 bases and 8 bases, there was a span of 9 bases. Germline lookup yields CDR1 SEHNR and CDR2 FQNEAQ (reference sequence). CDR3 residues: CASSLRNTGELFF. The CDR3, as DNA: TGTGCCAGCAGCTTACGGAATACGGGGGAGCTGTTTTTT.